The rows below give T cell receptor beta chains drawn from one sample of a study of CD8 T cells in ankylosing spondylitis. TCRdb re-called the 5' RACE reads through MiXCR, storing one row per CDR3 protein. The data show approximately 350,000 distinct CDR3 sequences, roughly 14% seen once. Sequenced: blood, either unsorted or a sorted T cell fraction (not recorded which). The receptors stem from a male donor with ankylosing spondylitis or in good health (not recorded which). CDR3s include the opening cysteine and the closing phenylalanine or tryptophan. Clone size is stated in some rows and not others, as once, few, many or a class when expanded.

abundance	v_gene	CDR3aa
few	TRBV20-1	CSAGQTSGGPEFF
few	TRBV6-5	CASSYSLGQGYEQYF
few	TRBV11-2	CASSPGTFRAPYEQYF
few	TRBV5-1	CASSSRDSVEAFF
many	TRBV5-5	CASRHSPEYNSPLHF
-	TRBV12-3/TRBV12-4	CASKKPGAEAFF
few	TRBV10-3	CAISEPSLRSSYNEQFF
-	TRBV6-1	CASRPNPGRLEAFF
many	TRBV29-1	CSVVMRMNTEAFF
-	TRBV10-3	CAIGVEGAHYEQYF
-	TRBV2	CASRAPRAGQETQYF
-	TRBV20-1	CSAREPGVPVGEQFF
-	TRBV3-1	CASSQDRGGPHEQFF
few	TRBV10-3	CAIAGAVGGHTEAFF
many	TRBV5-1	CASSLDARDTEAFF
few	TRBV12-3/TRBV12-4	CASRSPGLAGSNEQFF
-	TRBV15	CATSRAALRSTDTQYF
few	TRBV5-1	CASSLRPTAETQYF
few	TRBV12-3/TRBV12-4	CASSLVTSGVHNEQFF
few	TRBV3-1	CASSQITYEQYF
few	TRBV19	CASSMRRGTDEQFF
-	TRBV20-1	CSAERGGSTDTQYF
many	TRBV5-1	CASSMGDRANTEAFF
-	TRBV7-2	CASSPQSNTGELFF
-	TRBV6-1	CASRQGTANTGELFF
-	TRBV7-2	CASSLNAPTVETQYF
many	TRBV5-8	CASSQGLAGRDTQYF
-	TRBV19	CASTSRAEAFF